The 26 T cell receptor beta chains below were found in one sample sequenced in a study of T-cell reconstitution after alpha-beta-depleted transplantation in children. Unique molecular identifiers were built into the TCRbeta library. TCRdb reprocessed the PCR reads with MiXCR, giving one entry per CDR3 protein. This table holds tens of thousands of distinct CDR3 sequences, approximately 4.4% found once. Sequencing was performed on PBMCs, mostly from graft donor cells, taken 180 days after TCRalphabeta/CD19-depleted stem cell transplant. The receptors come from a boy younger than two who had a stem cell transplant for acute myeloid leukemia, so the T cells may come from the graft donor.

This clonotype occurred many times. The chain joins TRBV7-8 to TRBJ2-5, with D possibly being TRBD1 or TRBD2 (6 bases each). CDR1 SGHVS and CDR2 FQNEAQ come from the germline V gene. The CDR3 consists of 15 residues. V dropped 1 base and J dropped 7 bases, with 16 bases sitting between them. The CDR3 DNA is TGTGCCAGCAGCTTAGTTTGGGGGGCCCCAGGGACCCAGTACTTC. Its translation is CASSLVWGAPGTQYF.

The gene calls are TRBV10-1 and TRBJ2-5; D unclear. The length of the CDR3 is 13 residues. Trimming removed 6 bases at V and 4 bases at J, with 12 bases between. Per the germline V gene, CDR1 is WNHNN and CDR2 is SYGVQD (reference sequence). This CDR3 is CASSAMPRETQYF. The DNA for the CDR3 is TGCGCCAGCAGCGCGATGCCCCGAGAGACCCAGTACTTC.

This clonotype was detected many times. The chain combines TRBV2 with TRBJ1-2; D is uncertain. Germline loops: CDR1 SNHLY, CDR2 FYNNEI. The CDR3 consists of 11 residues. V was clipped by 5 bases and J by 5 bases, with 6 bases between them. This CDR3 is CASSLLYGYTF. The DNA of the CDR3 is TGTGCCAGCAGTTTACTTTATGGCTACACCTTC.

This clonotype was seen many times. V usage is TRBV29-1 and J usage is TRBJ2-3, with a weak D call TRBD2 (7 bases). V was pared by 1 base and J by 4 bases, with 21 bases between. Germline loops: CDR1 SQVTM, CDR2 ANQGSEA. The CDR3 consists of 17 residues. CDR3 region: CSVEGGGGGAESDTQYF. CDR3 nucleotide sequence: TGCAGCGTTGAAGGGGGAGGAGGGGGGGCCGAATCAGATACGCAGTATTTT.

This clonotype showed up many times. The chain links TRBV2 to TRBJ2-1, with 9 bases aligning to TRBD2. The J segment lost 3 bases and the V segment lost 6 bases, leaving 3 bases of the junction unmatched. Germline V gene lookup returns CDR1 SNHLY and CDR2 FYNNEI. This CDR3 comprises 14 residues. The CDR3, as DNA: TGTGCCAGCAGAAGCGGGGGGTACTACAATGAGCAGTTCTTC. Its protein product is CASRSGGYYNEQFF.

This clonotype has ten or more counts. The chain has TRBV12-3 or TRBV12-4 and TRBJ2-4; 8 bases are shared with TRBD1. CDR3 length: 14 amino acids. V dropped 6 bases and J dropped 3; count of bases not matched to a gene: 4. The CDR3 is CASSSGTGKNIQYF. The CDR3, as DNA: TGTGCCAGCAGCTCCGGGACAGGCAAAAACATTCAGTACTTC.

This clonotype was found many times. The chain couples TRBV27 to TRBJ1-2; D call uncertain. Germline CDR1 is MNHEY and CDR2 is SMNVEV (reference sequence). The CDR3 contains 15 residues. V shed 4 bases and J shed 2 bases, with 14 bases lying between them. The DNA of the CDR3 is TGTGCCAGCAGTTCCCAACCTGACACCAACTATGGCTACACCTTC. It codes for CASSSQPDTNYGYTF.

Many counts were recorded for this clonotype. The chain combines TRBV5-4 with TRBJ1-2, with D unresolved. The CDR3 has 23 amino acids. Per germline, CDR1 SGHNT and CDR2 YYREEE (reference sequence). With 0 bases removed from V and 4 bases from J, the gap between germline ends came to 37 bases. CDR3 sequence reads: CASSLDPRELGPFGPFPIYGYTF. The CDR3 DNA is TGTGCCAGCAGCTTGGACCCAAGGGAACTCGGACCTTTCGGGCCTTTCCCGATCTATGGCTACACCTTC.

This clonotype was counted ten times or more. V gene TRBV12-3 or TRBV12-4 combines with J gene TRBJ2-1, with D hard to call. This CDR3 has 10 residues. Trimming took off 5 bases at V and 5 bases at J, with 1 base between the two ends. The CDR3 loop is CASSNNEQFF. In nucleotides, the CDR3 is TGTGCCAGCAGTAACAATGAGCAGTTCTTC.

This clonotype was seen at least ten times. The CDR3 here is CASSAPNRGGDTQYF. CDR3 bases: TGTGCCAGCAGTGCCCCGAACAGGGGTGGAGATACGCAGTATTTT. This chain connects TRBV6-1 to TRBJ2-3; 7 bases fit TRBD1. This CDR3 has 15 residues. J gave up 5 bases and V 4 bases, and 9 bases lay outside the gene matches. Germline loops: CDR1 MNHNS, CDR2 SASEGT.

This chain joins TRBV29-1 and TRBJ2-2; D is uncertain. Germline V gene sequence: CDR1 SQVTM, CDR2 ANQGSEA. The CDR3 extends over 13 amino acids. V lost 3 bases to trimming and J lost 6 bases, with 11 bases between them. The CDR3 coding sequence is TGCAGCGTTGATGGTACAGCCGCCGGGGAGCTGTTTTTT. Its translation: CSVDGTAAGELFF.

This clonotype was detected ten times or more. This sequence joins TRBV7-2 and TRBJ2-3, with 10 positions matching TRBD2. The V gene's germline CDR1 is SGHTA and CDR2 FQGNSA. The CDR3 is made up of 16 amino acids. J was trimmed by 2 bases and V by 1 base; bases with no gene match: 3. CDR3 nucleotides: TGTGCCAGCAGCTTAGTCGGACTAGCGGCCACAGATACGCAGTATTTT. Translated, it gives CASSLVGLAATDTQYF.

This clonotype was seen many times. The gene calls are TRBV6-1 and TRBJ1-2; 7 nucleotides align to TRBD1. V lost 0 bases to trimming and J lost 8 bases; unmatched junction nucleotides: 6. The CDR3 sequence is 14 residues long. The V gene's germline CDR1 is MNHNS and CDR2 SASEGT. The CDR3 sequence: CASSEAERGRGYTF. For the CDR3, the DNA is TGTGCCAGCAGTGAAGCGGAGAGGGGGCGAGGCTACACCTTC.

Many counts were recorded for this clonotype. This sequence joins TRBV4-3 and TRBJ2-1; 14 nucleotides align to TRBD2. CDR3 length: 19 residues. V shed 3 bases and J 0 bases; nucleotides not matched to a gene: 7. Germline loops: CDR1 LGHNA, CDR2 YSLEER. CDR3 DNA: TGCGCCAGCAGCCATCTCCGGACTAGCGGGGGGTTCTCCTACAATGAGCAGTTCTTC. It translates to CASSHLRTSGGFSYNEQFF.

This clonotype was seen ten or more times. This chain joins TRBV19 and TRBJ2-1, with D perhaps given as TRBD1 or TRBD2 (5 bases each). The length of the CDR3 is 12 residues. The V gene lost 3 bases and the J gene lost 11 bases, with 11 bases spanning the gap. The V gene's germline CDR1 is LNHDA and CDR2 SQIVND (reference sequence). CDR3 bases: TGTGCCAGTAGTATCGCCGGGACCAAGCAGTTCTTC. Encoded protein: CASSIAGTKQFF. The whole variable domain, remainder taken from reference TRBV19 and TRBJ2-1, is DGGITQSPKYLFRKEGQNVTLSCEQNLNHDAMYWYRQDPGQGLRLIYYSQIVNDFQKGDIAEGYSVSREKKESFPLTVTSAQKNPTAFYLCASSIAGTKQFFGPGTRLTVL.

This clonotype appeared many times. The rearrangement joins TRBV21-1 to TRBJ2-7. TRBV21-1 is flagged as a pseudogene. The CDR3 extends over 16 amino acids. This chain's CDR3 is CASSKNWAATFYEQYF. The CDR3 region has the DNA TGTGCCAGCAGCAAAAACTGGGCAGCAACCTTCTACGAGCAGTACTTC.

In its sample, this clonotype was seen many times. The J gene is TRBJ2-2, the V gene TRBV5-5; D may be TRBD2 (7 bases). Trimming cost V 5 bases and J 0 bases, with 14 bases left between them. The CDR3 has 16 residues. Germline V lookup: CDR1 SGHKS, CDR2 YYEKEE (reference sequence). The CDR3 sequence: CASSPPGGTNTGELFF. The CDR3 bases are TGTGCCAGCAGTCCCCCGGGGGGCACGAACACCGGGGAGCTGTTTTTT.

In this sample, this clonotype turned up many times. This sequence joins TRBV9 and TRBJ2-2; the match to TRBD2 covers 9 bases. Losses at the gene ends were 4 bases for V and 3 bases for J; bases not matched to a gene: 10. Germline V gene lookup returns CDR1 SGDLS and CDR2 YYNGEE. The CDR3 covers 17 residues. The CDR3 region has the DNA TGTGCCAGCAGCATCAACAACGCGGGGGGGGACACCGGGGAGCTGTTTTTT. Residues: CASSINNAGGDTGELFF.

This clonotype appeared many times. The genes are TRBV20-1 and TRBJ1-4; maybe TRBD1 (6 bases). Deletions cut 6 bases from V and 7 bases from J, with 24 bases between. CDR1 DFQATT and CDR2 SNEGSKA come from the germline V gene (reference sequence). The length of the CDR3 is 16 residues. The CDR3 DNA sequence: TGCAGTGCCTCCAGAGGGAACAGGGTGTTAATTGAAAAACTGTTTTTT. It translates to CSASRGNRVLIEKLFF.

This clonotype was detected many times. The chain uses TRBV19 and TRBJ2-2; D is undetermined. The length of the CDR3 is 14 residues. V lost 3 bases and J 7 bases, leaving 12 bases between the germline ends. Germline V lookup: CDR1 LNHDA, CDR2 SQIVND (reference sequence). The CDR3 is CASSIVSTSGELFF. CDR3 DNA: TGTGCCAGTAGTATCGTGAGCACCAGCGGGGAGCTGTTTTTT.

There are many counts of this clonotype. The V and J genes are TRBV27 and TRBJ1-2; D call uncertain. The germline CDR1 and CDR2 sequences are MNHEY and SMNVEV (reference sequence). V shed 5 bases and J shed 6 bases, with 16 bases lying between them. The CDR3 covers 14 residues. The CDR3 DNA is TGTGCCAGCAGTCGATACCTTCACGGGGATGGCTACACCTTC. Its protein product is CASSRYLHGDGYTF.

This clonotype has ten or more counts. Here the CDR3 reads CASSLVVGFQETQYF. The CDR3 nucleotides read TGTGCCAGCAGCTTAGTTGTCGGGTTCCAAGAGACCCAGTACTTC. The genes are TRBV7-2 and TRBJ2-5; D not certain. With 1 base removed from V and 1 base from J, the gap between germline ends came to 10 bases. CDR1 is SGHTA and CDR2 is FQGNSA in the germline V gene. This CDR3 is 15 amino acids long. The full variable domain, in which reference TRBV7-2 and TRBJ2-5 provide the parts outside the CDR3, is GAGVSQSPSNKVTEKGKDVELRCDPISGHTALYWYRQSLGQGLEFLIYFQGNSAPDKSGLPSDRFSAERTGGSVSTLTIQRTQQEDSAVYLCASSLVVGFQETQYFGPGTRLLVL.

This clonotype appeared many times. V gene TRBV12-3 or TRBV12-4 combines with J gene TRBJ1-1, with a tentative D call TRBD1 (5 bases). The CDR3 loop spans 13 amino acids. Trimming took off 7 bases at V and 4 bases at J, with 13 bases between the two ends. DNA of the CDR3: TGTGCCAGCACTCTCAGGGAGAGCACTGAAGCTTTCTTT. It specifies CASTLRESTEAFF.

This clonotype was seen at least ten times. This chain joins TRBV20-1 and TRBJ2-3, with D possibly TRBD2 on 6 matching bases. There are 16 residues in the CDR3. Looked up from germline, CDR1 is DFQATT and CDR2 is SNEGSKA (reference sequence). V was cut by 3 bases and J by 4 bases, with 20 bases left in between. CDR3 in DNA: TGCAGTGCTAGTAGGGTTGGAGGGGTTATCGCAGATACGCAGTATTTT. Encoded protein: CSASRVGGVIADTQYF.

The table lists this clonotype with many counts. The rearrangement links TRBV7-2 to TRBJ2-7; D gene uncertain. CDR3 length: 14 residues. V was clipped by 0 bases and J by 2 bases, with 8 bases between them. Per germline, CDR1 SGHTA and CDR2 FQGNSA. In DNA form, the CDR3 reads TGTGCCAGCAGCTTAGCAGGGAACCCCTACGAGCAGTACTTC. Protein sequence: CASSLAGNPYEQYF.

This clonotype was seen ten or more times. The chain combines TRBV18 with TRBJ2-3; D is perhaps TRBD1 or TRBD2 (7 bases each). There are 17 residues in the CDR3. V was pared by 2 bases and J by 2 bases, with 17 bases between. Germline-derived CDR1 and CDR2 are KGHSH and LQKENI. CDR3 DNA: TGTGCCAGCTCACCAGGGAGGGGGCCTGCGAACACAGATACGCAGTATTTT. It specifies CASSPGRGPANTDTQYF.